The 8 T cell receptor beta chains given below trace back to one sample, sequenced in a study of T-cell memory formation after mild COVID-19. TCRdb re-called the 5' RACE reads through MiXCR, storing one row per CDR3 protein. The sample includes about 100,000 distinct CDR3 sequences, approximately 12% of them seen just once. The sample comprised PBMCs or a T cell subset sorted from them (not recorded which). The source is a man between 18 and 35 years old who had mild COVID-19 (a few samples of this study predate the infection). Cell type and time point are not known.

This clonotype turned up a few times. The CDR3 sequence: CASSLGLPRGQPSPALHF. In DNA, the CDR3 is TGTGCCAGCAGTTTAGGTTTGCCTAGGGGACAGCCGTCGCCAGCCCTCCACTTT. The chain links TRBV12-3 or TRBV12-4 to TRBJ1-6; 7 bases match TRBD1. The CDR3 is made up of 18 amino acids. V lost 1 base to trimming and J lost 14 bases; unmatched junction nucleotides: 20.

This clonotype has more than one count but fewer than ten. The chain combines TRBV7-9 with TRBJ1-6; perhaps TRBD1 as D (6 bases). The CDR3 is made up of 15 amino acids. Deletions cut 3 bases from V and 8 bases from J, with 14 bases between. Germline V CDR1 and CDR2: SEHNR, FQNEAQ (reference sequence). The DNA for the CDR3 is TGTGCCAGCAGCTTGGGCCAGGGGTCGGATTCACCCCTCCACTTT. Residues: CASSLGQGSDSPLHF. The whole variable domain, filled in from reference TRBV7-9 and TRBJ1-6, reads DTGVSQNPRHKITKRGQNVTFRCDPISEHNRLYWYRQTLGQGPEFLTYFQNEAQLEKSRLLSDRFSAERPKGSFSTLEIQRTEQGDSAMYLCASSLGQGSDSPLHFGNGTRLTVT.

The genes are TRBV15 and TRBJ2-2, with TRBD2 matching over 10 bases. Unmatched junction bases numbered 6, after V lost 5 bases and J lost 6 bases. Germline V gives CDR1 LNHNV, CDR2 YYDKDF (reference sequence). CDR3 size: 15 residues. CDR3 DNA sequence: TGTGCCACCAGCCCCCGGACTAGCGGCCCCGGGGAGCTGTTTTTT. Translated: CATSPRTSGPGELFF.

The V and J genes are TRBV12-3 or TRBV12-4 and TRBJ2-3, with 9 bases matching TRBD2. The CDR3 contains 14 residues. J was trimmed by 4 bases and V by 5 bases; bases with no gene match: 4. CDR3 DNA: TGTGCCAGCAGTCAAAGCGGGGGGCCAGATACGCAGTATTTT. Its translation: CASSQSGGPDTQYF.

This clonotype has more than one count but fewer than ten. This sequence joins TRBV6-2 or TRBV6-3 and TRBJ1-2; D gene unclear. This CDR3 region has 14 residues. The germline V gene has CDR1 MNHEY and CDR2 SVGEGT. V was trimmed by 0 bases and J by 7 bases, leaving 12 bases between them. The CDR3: CASSYSAGRSGYTF. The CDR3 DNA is TGTGCCAGCAGTTACTCGGCTGGGAGGAGTGGCTACACCTTC.

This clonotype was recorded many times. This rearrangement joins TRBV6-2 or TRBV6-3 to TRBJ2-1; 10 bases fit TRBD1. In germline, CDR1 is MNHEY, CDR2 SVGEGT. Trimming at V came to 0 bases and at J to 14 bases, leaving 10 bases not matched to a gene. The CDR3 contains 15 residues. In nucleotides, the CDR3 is TGTGCCAGCAGTTACTCTCAAACCGGGACAGGGGTAGAGTTCTTC. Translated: CASSYSQTGTGVEFF.

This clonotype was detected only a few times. CDR3 bases: TGCAGCGTTGCGCTTGGGAACACTGAAGCTTTCTTT. This gives the protein CSVALGNTEAFF. The J gene is TRBJ1-1, the V gene TRBV29-1, with D hard to call. Looked up from germline, CDR1 is SQVTM and CDR2 is ANQGSEA. V was clipped by 4 bases and J by 1 base, with 7 bases between them. This CDR3 has 12 residues.

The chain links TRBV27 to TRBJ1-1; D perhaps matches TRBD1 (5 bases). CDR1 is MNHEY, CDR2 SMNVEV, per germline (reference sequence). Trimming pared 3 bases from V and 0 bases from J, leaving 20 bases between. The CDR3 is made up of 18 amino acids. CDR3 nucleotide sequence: TGTGCCAGCAGTTTTTTGCAGGGCCCTTTGAGGGTGAACACTGAAGCTTTCTTT. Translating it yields CASSFLQGPLRVNTEAFF.